This TCR beta chain was sequenced in a study of T cell responses to AZD1222 COVID-19 vaccine (dated by TCRdb to the early 2020s). As for the study more broadly: Because spike-specific TCR depth and breadth did not differ between the two schedules, AZD1222 recipients who got a second dose at roughly 4 weeks were pooled with those who got a second dose at roughly 12 weeks. TCR sequencing was performed for more than 230 trial participants, of whom roughly 200 were given two doses of AZD1222 and about 25 were given two doses of MenACWY control vaccine. Trial participants were enrolled by age into subgroups of 18-55, 56-69 and 70-plus years, and around 150, 29 and 61 TCR-sequenced participants, respectively, were included in these subgroups.

A note on this clone: This clone's antigen is unknown. Base quality data are lacking; no much larger clone is found one base away.

On the study overall, not on this receptor specifically: Participants were mostly white British, with more females than males. The authors suggested clonal diversity may have been underestimated. After two AZD1222 doses, both the breadth and the depth of spike-specific TCRs were significantly higher than at day 0 and than in MenACWY recipients. Vaccine-associated CD4 TCRs spanned the whole spike protein, with dominant responses in regions 160-218 and 743-854. Epitopes outside the regions mutated in the B.1.351 and B.1.1.7 variants were reportedly recognized by nearly half of the unique spike-specific TCRs. Conclusions about previously exposed vaccinees are limited, since just five to seven AZD1222 recipients were seropositive for SARS-CoV-2 at baseline. No day 14 peak-response samples were available, so repertoires were characterized only after the peak T cell response. In the small 56-69-year group, the increase in depth fell short of significance, most likely because of low power.

The time point label on this specimen signifies: baseline before first vaccination. Vaccinee samples came from UK trials COV001 and COV002, including a single-blind randomized controlled phase 2/3 trial of AZD1222 (ChAdOx1 nCoV-19) in healthy adults. For TCRbeta chain sequencing, PBMC samples were collected from trial participants at day 0 and at day 28 after the second dose. The CDR3 regions of human TCRbeta chains were subjected to immunosequencing. Processing in the source paper ran as follows. TCRs in the repertoires were matched against a reference library of SARS-CoV-2-specific TCRs that had been generated with the MIRA antigen-specificity platform. Breadth was defined as the fraction of unique TCRs that were SARS-CoV-2-associated. Depth was defined as the fraction of total T cells that were SARS-CoV-2-associated. Using the MIRA data, every spike-specific TCR was mapped to the spike region that the TCR reacted to and assigned to either a CD4 or a CD8 class. Log10-transformed breadth and depth values were compared by one-way ANOVA with Sidak's multiple comparisons tests. TCRdb stores this immuneACCESS table with in-frame sequences only. Part of the clones is absent; in the studies checked, under half of the shortfall reflects unresolved V genes, and no reason is known for the rest. Clone size and V and J calls were adopted from that table, with D and trimming inferred from the DNA. The sample records roughly 100,000 clones, about 88% of which are singletons. 3.7% of the sample goes to the ten largest clones.

CDR1 and CDR2 are read off the germline V gene as MNHEY and SVGAGI. Spanning cysteine to phenylalanine, the CDR3 consists of 13 amino acids. Left in the record is the CDR3 DNA by itself, 39 bases read in frame from the first base. V lost 4 bases and J lost 9 bases; the stretch between them is 13 bases long. The source is an adult in good health. This chain is built from TRBV6-5 and TRBJ1-5; no D segment can be confidently identified. Sequenced material: peripheral blood, taken on day 0 of AZD1222 vaccination. The nucleotides read TGTGCCAGCAGTTCCATATTTGAGGGGCCCCAGCATTTT. It encodes CASSSIFEGPQHF.